This record looks at one T cell receptor beta chain sequence and its context. Its antigen is currently unknown. Assay: immunoSEQ multiplex PCR; the TCRdb copy retains only in-frame clones and omits some. The repertoire consists of under 85,000 clones, with 85% to 90% occurring once and the leading ten covering 0.68%. The entry originates in a study of OX40 agonist ivuxolimab in advanced cancers. Study context: The mean age was around 56 years, ranging from roughly 23 to 90, with 65% to 90% of participants male. Regarding the study as a whole: Part of the nonresponder group also had normalized T-cell clonal expansion that was low.

The receptor comes from an adult with an advanced solid tumor such as melanoma, head and neck, liver or kidney cancer. The source was CD4+ or CD8+ T cells sorted from blood, collected in a trial of the OX40 agonist ivuxolimab.

CDR3 sequence reads: CASSFTGMAETQYF. The CDR3 DNA sequence: TGTGCCAGCAGCTTCACAGGAATGGCAGAGACCCAGTACTTC. The V call is TRBV7-2, the J call TRBJ2-5; D might be TRBD1 (5 bases). V was cut by 3 bases and J by 4 bases, with 12 bases left in between. This CDR3 comprises 14 residues. Germline V gives CDR1 SGHTA, CDR2 FQGNSA.